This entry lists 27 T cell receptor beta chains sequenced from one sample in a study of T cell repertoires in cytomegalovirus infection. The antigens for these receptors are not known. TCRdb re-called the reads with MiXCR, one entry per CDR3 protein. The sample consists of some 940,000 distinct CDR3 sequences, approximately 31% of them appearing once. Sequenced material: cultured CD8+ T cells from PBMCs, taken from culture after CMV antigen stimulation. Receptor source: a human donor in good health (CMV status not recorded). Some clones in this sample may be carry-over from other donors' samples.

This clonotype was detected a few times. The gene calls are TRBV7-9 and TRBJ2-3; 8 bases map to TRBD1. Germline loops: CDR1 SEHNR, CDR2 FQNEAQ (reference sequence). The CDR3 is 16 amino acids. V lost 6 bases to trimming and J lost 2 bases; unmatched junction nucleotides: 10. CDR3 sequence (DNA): TGTGCCAGCAGTTCGCTACTCAGGGGGCCCACAGATACGCAGTATTTT. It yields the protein CASSSLLRGPTDTQYF.

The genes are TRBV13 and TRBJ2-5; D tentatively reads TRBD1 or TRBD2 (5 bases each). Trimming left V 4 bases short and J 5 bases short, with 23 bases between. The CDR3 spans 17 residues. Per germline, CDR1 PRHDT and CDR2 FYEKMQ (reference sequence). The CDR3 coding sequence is TGTGCCAGCAGCTCCCTCCTCGAGGGGACGATGAGGGAGACCCAGTACTTC. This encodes CASSSLLEGTMRETQYF.

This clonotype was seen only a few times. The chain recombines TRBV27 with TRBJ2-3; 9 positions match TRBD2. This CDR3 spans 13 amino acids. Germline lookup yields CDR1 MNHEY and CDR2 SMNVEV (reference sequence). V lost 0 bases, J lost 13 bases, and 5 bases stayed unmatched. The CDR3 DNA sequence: TGTGCCAGCAGTTTATCGATCGCTAGCGGGGAGTATTTT. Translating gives CASSLSIASGEYF.

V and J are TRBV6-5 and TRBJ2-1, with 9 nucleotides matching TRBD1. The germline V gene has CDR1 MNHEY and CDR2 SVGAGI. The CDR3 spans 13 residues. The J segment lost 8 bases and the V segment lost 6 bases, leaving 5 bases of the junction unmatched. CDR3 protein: CASRPGQGHEQFF. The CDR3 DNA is TGTGCCAGCAGGCCGGGACAGGGTCATGAGCAGTTCTTC.

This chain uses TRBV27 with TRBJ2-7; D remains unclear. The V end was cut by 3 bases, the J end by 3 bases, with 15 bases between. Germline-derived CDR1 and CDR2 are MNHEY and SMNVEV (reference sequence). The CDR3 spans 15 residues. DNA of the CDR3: TGTGCCAGCAGTTTGCACGGTTCCCGAGTCTACGAGCAGTACGTC. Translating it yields CASSLHGSRVYEQYV.

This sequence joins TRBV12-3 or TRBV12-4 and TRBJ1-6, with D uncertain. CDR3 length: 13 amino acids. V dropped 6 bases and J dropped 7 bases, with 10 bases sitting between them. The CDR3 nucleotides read TGTGCCAGCAGGCGGGGTCCGAATTCACCCCTCCACTTT. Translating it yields CASRRGPNSPLHF.

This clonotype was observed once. CDR3 sequence (DNA): TGCAGTGCTAGATCCTCGGACAGGGGCAATGAGCAGTTCTTC. This gives the protein CSARSSDRGNEQFF. The gene calls are TRBV20-1 and TRBJ2-1, with 9 bases aligning to TRBD1. J lost 6 bases, V lost 2 bases, and 5 bases had no gene match. This CDR3 is 14 amino acids long. Germline V lookup: CDR1 DFQATT, CDR2 SNEGSKA (reference sequence).

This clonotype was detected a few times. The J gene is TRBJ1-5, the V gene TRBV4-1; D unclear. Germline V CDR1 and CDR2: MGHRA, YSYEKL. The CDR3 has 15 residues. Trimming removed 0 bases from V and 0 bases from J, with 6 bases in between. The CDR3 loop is CASSQDLYSNQPQHF. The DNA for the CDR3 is TGCGCCAGCAGCCAAGACCTTTATAGCAATCAGCCCCAGCATTTT.

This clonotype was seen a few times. The CDR3 protein is CASSPRPQDTQYF. In nucleotides, the CDR3 is TGTGCCAGCAGCCCGCGCCCCCAGGATACGCAGTATTTT. The genes are TRBV7-8 and TRBJ2-3; no clear D. Deletions cut 5 bases from V and 6 bases from J, with 12 bases between. Germline lookup yields CDR1 SGHVS and CDR2 FQNEAQ. The CDR3 extends over 13 amino acids.

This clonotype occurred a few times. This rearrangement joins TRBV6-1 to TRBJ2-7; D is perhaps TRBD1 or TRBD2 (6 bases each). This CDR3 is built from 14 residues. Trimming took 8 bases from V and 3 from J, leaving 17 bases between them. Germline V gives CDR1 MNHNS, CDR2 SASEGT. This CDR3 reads CASFEGDSDYEQYF. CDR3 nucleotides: TGTGCCAGCTTCGAGGGGGACTCAGACTACGAGCAGTACTTC.

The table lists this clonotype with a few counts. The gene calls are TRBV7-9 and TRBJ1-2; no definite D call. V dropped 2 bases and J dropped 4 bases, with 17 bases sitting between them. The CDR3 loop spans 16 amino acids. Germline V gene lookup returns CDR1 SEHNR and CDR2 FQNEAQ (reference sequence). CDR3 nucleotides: TGTGCCAGCAGCTTACGTGAGCAGGCCGTATCCTATGGCTACACCTTC. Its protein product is CASSLREQAVSYGYTF.

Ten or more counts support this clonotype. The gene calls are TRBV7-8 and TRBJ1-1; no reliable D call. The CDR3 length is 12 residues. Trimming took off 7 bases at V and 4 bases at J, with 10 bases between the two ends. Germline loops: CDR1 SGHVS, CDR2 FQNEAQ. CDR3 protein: CASTPAVTEAFF. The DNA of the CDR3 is TGTGCCAGCACGCCGGCGGTCACTGAAGCTTTCTTT.

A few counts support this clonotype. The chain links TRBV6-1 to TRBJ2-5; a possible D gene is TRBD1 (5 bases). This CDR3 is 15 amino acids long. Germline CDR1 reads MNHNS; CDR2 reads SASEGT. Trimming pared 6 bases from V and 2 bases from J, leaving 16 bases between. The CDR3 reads CASSGQTAGQETQYF. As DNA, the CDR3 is TGTGCCAGCAGCGGGCAGACGGCAGGGCAAGAGACCCAGTACTTC.

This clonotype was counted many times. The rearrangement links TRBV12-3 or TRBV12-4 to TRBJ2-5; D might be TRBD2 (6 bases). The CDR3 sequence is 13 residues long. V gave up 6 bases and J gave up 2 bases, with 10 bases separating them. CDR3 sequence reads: CASSFGGQETQYF. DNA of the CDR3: TGTGCCAGCAGCTTCGGGGGACAAGAGACCCAGTACTTC.

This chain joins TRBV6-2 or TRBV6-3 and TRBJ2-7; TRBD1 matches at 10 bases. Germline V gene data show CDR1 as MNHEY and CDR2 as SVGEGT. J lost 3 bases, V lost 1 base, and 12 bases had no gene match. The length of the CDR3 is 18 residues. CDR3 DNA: TGTGCCAGCAGTTACTTGGGACAGGGGCCTCCGAAATTCTACGAGCAGTACGTC. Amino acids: CASSYLGQGPPKFYEQYV.

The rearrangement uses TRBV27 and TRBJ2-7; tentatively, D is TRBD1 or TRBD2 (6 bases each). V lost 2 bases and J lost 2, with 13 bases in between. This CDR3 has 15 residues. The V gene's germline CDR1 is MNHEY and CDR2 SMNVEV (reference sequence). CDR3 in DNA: TGTGCCAGCAGTTTACGCGGGACACAGACCTACGAGCAGTACTTC. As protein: CASSLRGTQTYEQYF.

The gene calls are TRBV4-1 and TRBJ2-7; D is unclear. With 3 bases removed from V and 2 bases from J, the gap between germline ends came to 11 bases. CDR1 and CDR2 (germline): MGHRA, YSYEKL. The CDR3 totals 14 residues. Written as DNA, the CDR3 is TGCGCCAGCAGCCATGAAGGGCACACCTACGAGCAGTACTTC. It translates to CASSHEGHTYEQYF.

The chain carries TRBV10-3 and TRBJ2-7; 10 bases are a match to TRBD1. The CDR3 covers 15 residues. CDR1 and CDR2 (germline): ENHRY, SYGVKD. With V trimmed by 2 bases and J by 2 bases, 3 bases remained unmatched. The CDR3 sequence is CAISELGQGAYEQYF. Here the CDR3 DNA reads TGTGCCATCAGTGAGCTAGGACAGGGGGCCTACGAGCAGTACTTC.

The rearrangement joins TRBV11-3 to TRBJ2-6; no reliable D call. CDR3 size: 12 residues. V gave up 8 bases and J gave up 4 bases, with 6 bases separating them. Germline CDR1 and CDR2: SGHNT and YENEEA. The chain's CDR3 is CASGLGANVLTF. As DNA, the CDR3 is TGTGCCAGCGGGTTAGGGGCCAACGTCCTGACTTTC.

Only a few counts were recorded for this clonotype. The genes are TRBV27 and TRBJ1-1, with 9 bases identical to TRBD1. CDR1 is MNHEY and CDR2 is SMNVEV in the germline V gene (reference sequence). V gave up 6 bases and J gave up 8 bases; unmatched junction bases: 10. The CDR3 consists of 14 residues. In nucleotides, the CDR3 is TGTGCCAGCAGATACCGGGACAGGGTTTCAGAAGCTTTCTTT. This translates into CASRYRDRVSEAFF.

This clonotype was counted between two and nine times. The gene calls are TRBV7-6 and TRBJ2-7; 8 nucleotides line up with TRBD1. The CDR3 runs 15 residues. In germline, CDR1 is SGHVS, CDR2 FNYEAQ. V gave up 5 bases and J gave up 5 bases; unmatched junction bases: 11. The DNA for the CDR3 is TGTGCCAGCAGCGATCAGGGGGCCCGTAGGAACGAGCAGTACTTC. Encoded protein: CASSDQGARRNEQYF.

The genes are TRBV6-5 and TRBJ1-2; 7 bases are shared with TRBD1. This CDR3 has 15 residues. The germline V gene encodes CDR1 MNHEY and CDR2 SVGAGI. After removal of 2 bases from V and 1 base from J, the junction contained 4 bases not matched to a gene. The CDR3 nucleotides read TGTGCCAGCAGTTACGTCCGGGACAGTAACTATGGCTACACCTTC. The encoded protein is CASSYVRDSNYGYTF.

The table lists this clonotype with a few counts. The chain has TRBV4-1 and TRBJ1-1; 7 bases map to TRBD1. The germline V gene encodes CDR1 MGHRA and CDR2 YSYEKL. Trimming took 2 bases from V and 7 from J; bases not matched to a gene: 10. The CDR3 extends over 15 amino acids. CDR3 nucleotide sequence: TGCGCCAGCAGCCAAAGCGCCGCAGGGGGAATTGAAGCTTTCTTT. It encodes CASSQSAAGGIEAFF.

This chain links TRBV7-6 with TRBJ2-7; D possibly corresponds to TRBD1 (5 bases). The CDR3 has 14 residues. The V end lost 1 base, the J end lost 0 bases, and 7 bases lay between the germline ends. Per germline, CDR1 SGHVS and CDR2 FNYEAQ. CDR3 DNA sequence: TGTGCCAGCAGCTTAGAAGACAGCTCCTACGAGCAGTACTTC. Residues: CASSLEDSSYEQYF.

CDR3 protein: CASSEAQSMDEQYF. The CDR3 DNA is TGTGCCAGCAGTGAAGCCCAATCAATGGACGAGCAGTACTTC. The rearrangement links TRBV6-1 to TRBJ2-7; D ambiguous. The CDR3 covers 14 residues. CDR1 is MNHNS, CDR2 SASEGT, per germline. Trimming stripped 0 bases from V and 5 bases from J, with 11 bases between.

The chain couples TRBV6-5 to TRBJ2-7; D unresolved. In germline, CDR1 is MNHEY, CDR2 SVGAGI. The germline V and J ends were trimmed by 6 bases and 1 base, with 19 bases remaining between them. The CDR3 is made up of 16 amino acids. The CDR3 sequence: CASRQLHDPTSYEQYF. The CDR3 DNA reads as TGTGCCAGCAGACAATTACACGATCCGACTTCCTACGAGCAGTACTTC.

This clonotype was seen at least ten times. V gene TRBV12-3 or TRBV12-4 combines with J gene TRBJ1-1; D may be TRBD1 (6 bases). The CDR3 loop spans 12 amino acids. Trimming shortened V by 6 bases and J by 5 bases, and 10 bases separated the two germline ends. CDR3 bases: TGTGCCAGCAGCTCTACAGGGACTGAAGCTTTCTTT. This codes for CASSSTGTEAFF.